The 14 T cell receptor beta chains below were found in one sample sequenced in a study of Ad26.COV2.S vaccination and SARS-CoV-2 variants. This table comes from immunoSEQ multiplex PCR, and its TCRdb copy is limited to in-frame clones, with some not included. Of 440,000 or so clones in the sample, 90% are singletons; the top ten hold about 4.1%. The treatment denotes: about 20 received Ad26.COV2.S at low or high dose, single or two shots; about 5 received placebo; per-sample allocation not given. The study sampled participants on day 63 after the first vaccine or placebo injection. This specimen was peripheral blood, taken in a trial of Ad26.COV2.S vaccine versus placebo. These TCRs come from a person aged 18-65 years who received the Ad26.COV2.S COVID-19 vaccine or a placebo.

This clone showed up just once. Other DNA sequences from this sample encode an identical CDR3 as well. The genes are TRBV20-1 and TRBJ2-5; D is unclear. V dropped 3 bases and J dropped 1 base, with 3 bases sitting between them. Looked up from germline, CDR1 is DFQATT and CDR2 is SNEGSKA (reference sequence). The CDR3 is 11 amino acids. The CDR3 DNA reads as TGCAGTGCTAGGATCCAAGAGACCCAGTACTTC. This gives the protein CSARIQETQYF.

For this clone: One end of the junction fails to match germline, which may point to a read error. V usage is TRBV11-1 and J usage is TRBJ2-5, with 9 bases matching TRBD2. Germline values: CDR1 SGHAT, CDR2 FQDESV (reference sequence). This CDR3 comprises 16 residues. The CDR3 region has the DNA TGTGTCAGCAGCTTAGAGCTAGCGGGATCCCGGGAGACCCAGTACTTC. Translated: CVSSLELAGSRETQYF. Based on the CDR3 plus reference TRBV11-1 and TRBJ2-5, the full variable domain is EAEVAQSPRYKITEKSQAVAFWCDPISGHATLYWYRQILGQGPELLVQFQDESVVDDSQLPKDRFSAERLKGVDSTLKIQPAELGDSAMYLCVSSLELAGSRETQYFGPGTRLLVL.

The rearrangement uses TRBV18 and TRBJ1-2; D call uncertain. The CDR3 runs 14 residues. The germline V gene has CDR1 KGHSH and CDR2 LQKENI. V gave up 3 bases and J gave up 4 bases, with 12 bases separating them. The CDR3 nucleotides are TGTGCCAGCTCACCCTTGGACGGCGTCTATGGCTACACCTTC. Its translation is CASSPLDGVYGYTF.

V gene TRBV28 combines with J gene TRBJ1-1, with D tentatively TRBD1 (6 bases). Trimming took off 6 bases at V and 0 bases at J, with 11 bases between the two ends. The CDR3 is 14 amino acids. Germline loops: CDR1 MDHEN, CDR2 SYDVKM. The DNA of the CDR3 is TGTGCCAGCAGGGAGGGGGGCTTGAACACTGAAGCTTTCTTT. This encodes CASREGGLNTEAFF.

This clone was seen more than once but under ten times. This rearrangement joins TRBV6-5 to TRBJ2-1, with TRBD2 matching over 9 bases. Germline CDR1 and CDR2: MNHEY and SVGAGI. J gave up 5 bases and V 6 bases, and 2 bases lay outside the gene matches. This CDR3 is built from 13 residues. DNA of the CDR3: TGTGCCAGCAGGACTAGCGGTAACAATGAGCAGTTCTTC. Translating it yields CASRTSGNNEQFF.

The chain links TRBV28 to TRBJ1-1; 7 bases agree with TRBD1. The CDR3 loop spans 12 amino acids. CDR1 MDHEN and CDR2 SYDVKM come from the germline V gene. Trimming took 6 bases from V and 6 from J; bases not matched to a gene: 4. The CDR3 region has the DNA TGTGCCAGCAGGAGGGGGCCCGCTGAAGCTTTCTTT. It specifies CASRRGPAEAFF. The full variable domain, rest sourced from reference TRBV28 and TRBJ1-1, is DVKVTQSSRYLVKRTGEKVFLECVQDMDHENMFWYRQDPGLGLRLIYFSYDVKMKEKGDIPEGYSVSREKKERFSLILESASTNQTSMYLCASRRGPAEAFFGQGTRLTVV.

The V gene is TRBV7-6, the J gene TRBJ2-3, with a weak D call TRBD2 (5 bases). The CDR3 length is 13 residues. Germline V lookup: CDR1 SGHVS, CDR2 FNYEAQ. Between the trimmed V and J ends, which lost 4 bases and 6 bases, there was a span of 11 bases. CDR3 sequence reads: CASSSREGDTQYF. The CDR3 DNA sequence: TGTGCCAGCAGCTCGAGAGAGGGTGATACGCAGTATTTT. The full variable domain, with the rest looked up from reference TRBV7-6 and TRBJ2-3, is GAGVSQSPRYKVTKRGQDVALRCDPISGHVSLYWYRQALGQGPEFLTYFNYEAQQDKSGLPNDRFSAERPEGSISTLTIQRTEQRDSAMYRCASSSREGDTQYFGPGTRLTVL.

This clone was counted a few times. The rearrangement links TRBV19 to TRBJ2-3, with 10 positions matching TRBD1. The CDR3 is made up of 15 amino acids. The ends lost 1 base at V and 4 bases at J; junction bases unmatched: 2. Germline CDR1 reads LNHDA; CDR2 reads SQIVND (reference sequence). This chain's CDR3 is CASSIGDRGADTQYF. CDR3 in DNA: TGTGCCAGTAGTATAGGGGACAGGGGTGCAGATACGCAGTATTTT.

The chain employs TRBV7-3 and TRBJ2-3; no firm D call. The CDR3 covers 17 residues. CDR1 is SGHTA and CDR2 is FQGTGA in the germline V gene. Deletions cut 0 bases from V and 0 bases from J, with 13 bases between. In DNA, the CDR3 is TGTGCCAGCAGCTTAACCCCACAGTCCGATAGCACAGATACGCAGTATTTT. The encoded protein is CASSLTPQSDSTDTQYF.

The chain has TRBV6-5 and TRBJ2-7; the match to TRBD1 covers 7 bases. V lost 5 bases, J lost 5 bases, and 9 bases stayed unmatched. The CDR3 sequence is 14 residues long. CDR1 and CDR2 (germline): MNHEY, SVGAGI. The CDR3 region has the DNA TGTGCCAGCAGTCCTTACAGGGGAGTCGACGAGCAGTACTTC. Translation: CASSPYRGVDEQYF.

The chain combines TRBV6-2 or TRBV6-3 with TRBJ2-7, with D maybe TRBD1 (6 bases). The CDR3 sequence is 13 residues long. Trimming took 4 bases from V and 0 from J, leaving 7 bases between them. CDR1 is MNHEY, CDR2 SVGEGT, per germline. The CDR3 loop is CASSSDSSYEQYF. CDR3 DNA: TGTGCCAGCAGTTCGGACAGCTCCTACGAGCAGTACTTC.

The chain recombines TRBV6-5 with TRBJ1-2; D perhaps matches TRBD1 (6 bases). V was trimmed by 6 bases and J by 2 bases, leaving 16 bases between them. Looked up from germline, CDR1 is MNHEY and CDR2 is SVGAGI. The CDR3 covers 15 residues. The CDR3 sequence: CASSLSGEANYGYTF. CDR3 bases: TGTGCCAGCAGCTTATCAGGGGAGGCGAACTATGGCTACACCTTC.

The V and J genes are TRBV19 and TRBJ1-4; D possibly corresponds to TRBD1 (5 bases). This CDR3 has 13 amino acids. V was trimmed by 5 bases and J by 8 bases, leaving 12 bases between them. From germline, CDR1 is LNHDA and CDR2 SQIVND (reference sequence). The CDR3 sequence is CASSAQAGEKLFF. DNA of the CDR3: TGTGCCAGTAGTGCACAGGCTGGCGAAAAACTGTTTTTT.

This rearrangement joins TRBV15 to TRBJ2-7; 12 nucleotides align to TRBD1. The CDR3 totals 15 residues. V lost 3 bases, J lost 3 bases, and 3 bases stayed unmatched. In germline, CDR1 is LNHNV, CDR2 YYDKDF (reference sequence). The CDR3 loop is CATSRGQGAGYEQYF. The CDR3 DNA reads TGTGCCACCAGCAGGGGACAGGGGGCGGGCTACGAGCAGTACTTC.